This T cell receptor beta chain was profiled in a study of regulatory dendritic cells for organ transplantation. Across the whole study: Regulatory dendritic cells were monocyte-derived, receiving vitamin D3 on days 0 and 4 and IL-10 on day 4. LPS was added to dendritic cell cultures on day 6. Whole-study findings and limits: Memory CD8+ clonal expansion seemed more limited with regulatory than mature dendritic cells.

This clone was detected once. Its antigen is as yet unknown. Allogeneic regulatory or mature dendritic cells were co-cultured for more than 4 days with CFSE-labeled sorted T cells at 1:10. FACS sorted CD4+ or CD8+ T cells into CD45RA+ naive and CD45RO+ memory. The repertoire was sequenced with immunoSEQ multiplex PCR; TCRdb's copy has only in-frame clones and lacks some. The sample has fewer than 5,000 clones; 50% to 75% are singletons. Unmatched junction bases numbered 6, after V lost 2 bases and J lost 1 base. CDR3 size: 16 residues. Germline assignment: CDR1 LGHNA and CDR2 YSLEER. The chain carries TRBV4-3 and TRBJ2-7; 9 bases match TRBD2. This TCR was recovered from a human donor in good health. The sequenced material came from memory CD8+ T cells from blood cultured with regulatory dendritic cells. Subset indicated: CD45RO+ memory T cells. This CDR3 is CASSQSPSGASYEQYF. CDR3 coding DNA: TGCGCCAGCAGCCAATCTCCTAGCGGGGCATCCTACGAGCAGTACTTC.